A single sample gave rise to the 23 T cell receptor beta chains below, sequenced in a study of beta chain features in type 1 diabetes. Sequencing targeted expressed TCRB transcripts, as all isolated RNA had been reverse transcribed. TCRdb's table, derived via immunoSEQ multiplex PCR, lists solely in-frame clones and lacks some. The top ten hold roughly 0.048% of the sample, which has 200,000 to 250,000 clones, around 68% seen once. What was sequenced was naive CD4+ T cells from blood. The receptors derive from a young man in good health.

V is TRBV30 and J is TRBJ1-4; weak D call: TRBD1 (5 bases). The germline V gene has CDR1 GTSNPN and CDR2 SVGIG (reference sequence). CDR3 size: 14 residues. The V and J ends lost 2 bases and 4 bases respectively, with 11 bases between them. The CDR3 nucleotides are TGTGCCTGGAGTTACGGGACGCGTAATGAAAAACTGTTTTTT. Translating gives CAWSYGTRNEKLFF.

This chain links TRBV9 with TRBJ1-1, with TRBD1 identical over 8 bases. CDR3 length equals 15 residues. The trim removed 3 bases at V and 3 bases at J, leaving 7 bases unmatched. The germline CDR1 and CDR2 sequences are SGDLS and YYNGEE. The CDR3 here is CASSERDRRDTEAFF. The CDR3 DNA reads TGTGCCAGCAGCGAGAGGGACAGGAGAGACACTGAAGCTTTCTTT.

This chain links TRBV11-2 with TRBJ2-1; D might be TRBD1 or TRBD2, each matching 6 bases. The CDR3 length is 16 residues. The V end was cut by 4 bases, the J end by 6 bases, with 19 bases between. Germline loops: CDR1 SGHAT, CDR2 FQNNGV. CDR3 in DNA: TGTGCCAGCAGCTCGACGCGGGACAACTCCCGCAATGAGCAGTTCTTC. Translating it yields CASSSTRDNSRNEQFF.

CDR3 protein: CASSAGGFQETQYF. CDR3 DNA: TGTGCCAGCAGCGCAGGGGGGTTTCAAGAGACCCAGTACTTC. The chain combines TRBV9 with TRBJ2-5, with a weak D call TRBD1 (7 bases). The CDR3 runs 14 residues. Germline CDR1 and CDR2: SGDLS and YYNGEE. The ends were cut back, 3 bases at V and 2 bases at J, with 11 bases in the middle.

This clone was picked up one time. Within the sample, other DNA sequences also encode this same CDR3. V and J are TRBV20-1 and TRBJ2-1; D is unresolved. Trimming removed 6 bases from V and 4 bases from J, with 4 bases in between. In germline, CDR1 is DFQATT, CDR2 SNEGSKA (reference sequence). The CDR3 has 10 residues. The chain's CDR3 is CSAGYNEQFF. DNA for the CDR3: TGCAGTGCGGGATACAATGAGCAGTTCTTC.

The V gene is TRBV5-1, the J gene TRBJ2-5; tentative D call: TRBD1 (6 bases). The CDR3 runs to 15 residues. Germline CDR1 reads SGHRS; CDR2 reads YFSETQ. V lost 0 bases, J lost 0 bases, and 9 bases lay in between. The CDR3 reads CASSLAGQYQETQYF. As DNA, the CDR3 is TGCGCCAGCAGCTTGGCCGGACAGTACCAAGAGACCCAGTACTTC.

This chain links TRBV2 with TRBJ2-3; a possible D gene is TRBD1 (6 bases). The V gene's germline CDR1 is SNHLY and CDR2 FYNNEI. The ends were cut back, 6 bases at V and 3 bases at J, with 10 bases in the middle. The CDR3 consists of 13 residues. In nucleotides, the CDR3 is TGTGCCAGCAGCTGGGGGCAGACAGATACGCAGTATTTT. This codes for CASSWGQTDTQYF.

The CDR3 DNA follows: TGTGCCAGCAGTGAGGGGACTAGCGGCTACAATGAGCAGTTCTTC. Protein sequence: CASSEGTSGYNEQFF. The rearrangement links TRBV25-1 to TRBJ2-1; 11 bases are a match to TRBD2. The CDR3 is made up of 15 amino acids. Germline V gene sequence: CDR1 MGHDK, CDR2 SYGVNS. The J segment lost 3 bases and the V segment lost 3 bases, leaving 1 base of the junction unmatched. The full variable domain, its missing parts supplied by reference TRBV25-1 and TRBJ2-1, is EADIYQTPRYLVIGTGKKITLECSQTMGHDKMYWYQQDPGMELHLIHYSYGVNSTEKGDLSSESTVSRIRTEHFPLTLESARPSHTSQYLCASSEGTSGYNEQFFGPGTRLTVL.

The V gene is TRBV7-2, the J gene TRBJ2-7; 12 nucleotides match TRBD2. The germline CDR1 and CDR2 sequences are SGHTA and FQGNSA. V was pared by 6 bases and J by 3 bases, with 3 bases of the junction left unmatched. The CDR3 runs 14 residues. The CDR3 region is CASRRTSGIYEQYF. The DNA of the CDR3 is TGTGCCAGCAGGCGGACTAGCGGGATCTACGAGCAGTACTTC.

This chain joins TRBV5-4 and TRBJ1-4; possibly TRBD1 for D (5 bases). The V and J ends lost 5 bases and 6 bases respectively, with 14 bases between them. The CDR3 sequence is 14 residues long. Germline V lookup: CDR1 SGHNT, CDR2 YYREEE (reference sequence). For the CDR3, the DNA is TGTGCCAGCAGGCCTCAGGGCCAGGATGAAAAACTGTTTTTT. Its protein is CASRPQGQDEKLFF.

This chain connects TRBV30 to TRBJ1-2; TRBD1 might be the D (5 bases). Germline CDR1 and CDR2: GTSNPN and SVGIG (reference sequence). The CDR3 spans 12 residues. V lost 3 bases and J lost 8, with 13 bases in between. The CDR3 DNA is TGTGCCTGGAGGTACCCAGGGAACGGCTACACCTTC. This gives the protein CAWRYPGNGYTF.

The gene calls are TRBV4-1 and TRBJ2-4, with a tentative D call TRBD2 (7 bases). The V end lost 4 bases, the J end lost 0 bases, and 19 bases lay between the germline ends. Germline V gene data show CDR1 as MGHRA and CDR2 as YSYEKL. The CDR3 has 18 amino acids. This CDR3 reads CASSPWGGSPLAKNIQYF. The DNA of the CDR3 is TGCGCCAGCAGCCCCTGGGGGGGCAGCCCCCTAGCCAAAAACATTCAGTACTTC.

Details on this clone: The same CDR3 arises from other DNA sequences in this sample as well. The chain links TRBV30 to TRBJ1-1; no reliable D call. Trimming removed 2 bases at V and 1 base at J, with 8 bases between. This CDR3 has 13 residues. The V gene's germline CDR1 is GTSNPN and CDR2 SVGIG (reference sequence). In DNA form, the CDR3 reads TGTGCCTGGAGTAGGCAGACGAACACTGAAGCTTTCTTT. Translation gives CAWSRQTNTEAFF.

A few counts support this clone. The rearrangement links TRBV9 to TRBJ2-1; D might be TRBD2 (6 bases). V was cut by 0 bases and J by 8 bases, with 15 bases left in between. The CDR3 totals 15 residues. The V gene's germline CDR1 is SGDLS and CDR2 YYNGEE. CDR3 DNA: TGTGCCAGCAGCGTAGAGGGGCGGGATATAGATGAGCAGTTCTTC. This gives the protein CASSVEGRDIDEQFF.

The CDR3 DNA sequence: TGCGCCAGCAGCTTGAGAAGCTTCCTCTCCAACGTCCTGACTTTC. This sequence encodes CASSLRSFLSNVLTF. V is TRBV5-1 and J is TRBJ2-6; no reliable D call. The germline V gene has CDR1 SGHRS and CDR2 YFSETQ. This CDR3 has 15 amino acids. V lost 1 base and J lost 8, with 13 bases in between.

The rearrangement links TRBV21-1 to TRBJ2-5; the DNA was not used to check the table's D call, TRBD2. TRBV21-1 is an annotated pseudogene. The CDR3 has 15 amino acids. This CDR3 reads CASSKSSKKEETQYF. DNA of the CDR3: TGTGCCAGCAGCAAAAGTAGCAAGAAGGAGGAGACCCAGTACTTC.

This clone was picked up one time. This chain uses TRBV6-6 with TRBJ2-7; maybe TRBD1 (6 bases). The CDR3 totals 15 residues. Germline assignment: CDR1 MNHNY and CDR2 SVGAGI (reference sequence). Trimming left V 3 bases short and J 6 bases short, with 18 bases between. The CDR3 DNA is TGTGCCAGCAGTTATTTCAGGACAGCTGGTAGCGAGCAGTACTTC. Translation: CASSYFRTAGSEQYF.

The chain uses TRBV19 and TRBJ2-3; 14 nucleotides agree with TRBD2. Trimming at V came to 5 bases and at J to 4 bases, leaving 2 bases not matched to a gene. The V gene's germline CDR1 is LNHDA and CDR2 SQIVND (reference sequence). The CDR3 contains 15 residues. The CDR3 DNA sequence: TGTGCCAGTAGTTCGGGACTAGCGGGGGCAGATACGCAGTATTTT. Protein: CASSSGLAGADTQYF.

The chain recombines TRBV5-4 with TRBJ2-1; 11 bases are a match to TRBD2. Germline CDR1 and CDR2: SGHNT and YYREEE (reference sequence). With V trimmed by 3 bases and J by 7 bases, 9 bases remained unmatched. The CDR3 covers 16 residues. The CDR3 coding sequence is TGTGCCAGCAGCTCCCGTAGCGGGAGGGCGTGGAATGAGCAGTTCTTC. It is translated as CASSSRSGRAWNEQFF.

CDR3 protein: CASSQWNNEQFF. The DNA of the CDR3 is TGCGCCAGCAGCCAATGGAACAATGAGCAGTTCTTC. The chain employs TRBV4-3 and TRBJ2-1; D gene uncertain. Germline-derived CDR1 and CDR2 are LGHNA and YSLEER. Trimming took off 2 bases at V and 5 bases at J, with 4 bases between the two ends. This CDR3 contains 12 residues.

CDR3 loop: CSARGQGDGYTF. Written as DNA, the CDR3 is TGCAGCGCGCGAGGACAGGGAGATGGCTACACCTTC. This chain joins TRBV29-1 and TRBJ1-2; 8 positions agree with TRBD1. In germline, CDR1 is SQVTM, CDR2 ANQGSEA. V shed 7 bases and J 6 bases; nucleotides not matched to a gene: 7. CDR3 length equals 12 residues.

This clone appeared a few times. The rearrangement links TRBV30 to TRBJ1-1, with D possibly matching TRBD1 (5 bases). Trimming removed 0 bases from V and 8 bases from J, with 10 bases in between. Germline assignment: CDR1 GTSNPN and CDR2 SVGIG (reference sequence). The CDR3 loop spans 12 amino acids. The CDR3 DNA reads as TGTGCCTGGAGTGTGAAGGGGAGCGAAGCTTTCTTT. This codes for CAWSVKGSEAFF.

The chain has TRBV4-1 and TRBJ2-3, with unresolved D. This CDR3 has 14 amino acids. Germline CDR1 reads MGHRA; CDR2 reads YSYEKL. V lost 2 bases to trimming and J lost 4 bases, with 10 bases between them. CDR3 DNA: TGCGCCAGCAGCCAACTGACCAGCGCAGATACGCAGTATTTT. This encodes CASSQLTSADTQYF.